These 31 T cell receptor beta chains were sequenced from one sample in a study of T-cell memory formation after mild COVID-19. MiXCR, applied by TCRdb to the 5' RACE reads, yields one record per CDR3 protein. The top ten hold 31% of the sample, which has tens of thousands of distinct CDR3 sequences, over 15% seen once. Sequences were obtained from PBMCs or a T cell subset sorted from them (not recorded which). The receptors were sampled from an adult woman who had mild COVID-19 (a few samples of this study predate the infection). Cell type and time point are not known.

The V and J genes are TRBV4-1 and TRBJ2-1; TRBD2 agrees at 9 bases. Unmatched junction bases numbered 22, after V lost 3 bases and J lost 4 bases. Germline lookup yields CDR1 MGHRA and CDR2 YSYEKL. The CDR3 loop spans 21 amino acids. The CDR3 protein is CASSQADGGGRALGVYNEQFF. CDR3 DNA sequence: TGCGCCAGCAGCCAGGCTGACGGCGGCGGGAGGGCCCTCGGAGTGTACAATGAGCAGTTCTTC.

This clonotype is medium-sized (0.01 to 0.1%) by share. The chain has TRBV4-3 and TRBJ2-1; 8 bases align to TRBD2. The length of the CDR3 is 17 residues. Germline V gene sequence: CDR1 LGHNA, CDR2 YSLEER. The junction had 8 bases not matched to a gene; V was cut back by 0 bases and J by 4 bases. Written as DNA, the CDR3 is TGCGCCAGCAGCCAAGATCATGAGACTAGCGCGTACAATGAGCAGTTCTTC. Encoded protein: CASSQDHETSAYNEQFF.

There are a few counts of this clonotype. The J gene is TRBJ2-7, the V gene TRBV29-1; the match to TRBD1 covers 9 bases. CDR1 and CDR2 from the germline V gene are SQVTM and ANQGSEA. Trimming took 1 base from V and 1 from J; bases not matched to a gene: 5. The CDR3 contains 15 residues. Here the CDR3 DNA reads TGCAGCGTTGAAGGCGGGACAGGGTTATCCTACGAGCAGTACTTC. It specifies CSVEGGTGLSYEQYF.

V gene TRBV5-1 combines with J gene TRBJ2-3, with D tentatively TRBD1 or TRBD2 (6 bases each). Germline lookup yields CDR1 SGHRS and CDR2 YFSETQ. V was cut by 2 bases and J by 6 bases, with 13 bases left in between. CDR3 length: 14 amino acids. The CDR3 is CASSFSGGLDTQYF. CDR3 bases: TGCGCCAGCAGCTTCTCCGGGGGCCTGGATACGCAGTATTTT.

The chain uses TRBV11-2 and TRBJ2-7, with TRBD2 matching over 11 bases. V lost 8 bases and J lost 7; bases outside the gene matches: 13. Germline CDR1 SGHAT, CDR2 FQNNGV. CDR3 length equals 15 residues. CDR3 nucleotides: TGTGCCAGCCGCTCCCCGGGACTAGCGGCATGGGAGCAGTACTTC. This encodes CASRSPGLAAWEQYF.

This clonotype was observed a few times. The chain recombines TRBV20-1 with TRBJ2-7; the match to TRBD2 covers 14 bases. The CDR3 totals 16 residues. The germline gives CDR1 DFQATT, CDR2 SNEGSKA (reference sequence). V gave up 3 bases and J gave up 2 bases; unmatched junction bases: 6. In DNA, the CDR3 is TGCAGTGCTAGCGGGACTAGCGGGAGCGGCACCTACGAGCAGTACTTC. Encoded protein: CSASGTSGSGTYEQYF.

This clonotype was observed a handful of times. The chain has TRBV7-9 and TRBJ2-1; 7 bases line up with TRBD2. V lost 5 bases and J lost 0; bases outside the gene matches: 10. The germline CDR1 and CDR2 sequences are SEHNR and FQNEAQ (reference sequence). This CDR3 comprises 17 residues. The CDR3 coding sequence is TGTGCCAGCAGCGCCCCATGGCTAGCGGACTCCTACAATGAGCAGTTCTTC. Its protein is CASSAPWLADSYNEQFF.

This clonotype turned up a few times. The gene calls are TRBV27 and TRBJ1-4, with 8 positions matching TRBD1. After removal of 5 bases from V and 0 bases from J, the junction contained 5 bases not matched to a gene. This CDR3 contains 16 residues. The germline V gene has CDR1 MNHEY and CDR2 SMNVEV (reference sequence). The CDR3 DNA sequence: TGTGCCAGCAGTCAGGACAGGGCAGCAACTAATGAAAAACTGTTTTTT. This sequence encodes CASSQDRAATNEKLFF.

Only a few counts were recorded for this clonotype. V usage is TRBV4-1 and J usage is TRBJ1-6; 8 bases match TRBD1. Germline trimming cut 0 bases from V and 8 bases from J; bases unmatched to any gene: 3. The CDR3 is made up of 15 amino acids. In germline, CDR1 is MGHRA, CDR2 YSYEKL. The CDR3 is CASSQEGQGHSPLHF. The CDR3 DNA is TGCGCCAGCAGCCAAGAAGGACAGGGTCATTCACCCCTCCACTTT.

The chain uses TRBV9 and TRBJ1-2, with a possible D match to TRBD1 (5 bases). This CDR3 has 18 residues. Trimming cost V 3 bases and J 8 bases, with 29 bases left between them. Germline CDR1 and CDR2: SGDLS and YYNGEE. CDR3 in amino acids: CASSDVAGTDTSKLGYTF. CDR3 bases: TGTGCCAGCAGCGACGTAGCCGGGACGGACACTTCGAAACTCGGCTACACCTTC.

This clonotype showed up just a few times. The rearrangement links TRBV5-1 to TRBJ1-2; D is perhaps TRBD1 (6 bases). Germline assignment: CDR1 SGHRS and CDR2 YFSETQ. CDR3 size: 13 residues. Trimming took off 5 bases at V and 6 bases at J, with 14 bases between the two ends. The CDR3 DNA reads as TGCGCCAGCAGTCCGGACAGCTTTGATGGCTACACCTTC. Translated, it gives CASSPDSFDGYTF.

The rearrangement links TRBV4-3 to TRBJ1-2; D might be TRBD1 (6 bases). The CDR3 is 15 residues long. Germline-derived CDR1 and CDR2 are LGHNA and YSLEER. The germline V and J ends were trimmed by 0 bases and 4 bases, with 12 bases remaining between them. CDR3 DNA sequence: TGCGCCAGCAGCCAAGATCGGGGGCTGGGCTATGGCTACACCTTC. Amino acids: CASSQDRGLGYGYTF.

Ten or more counts support this clonotype. The chain joins TRBV19 to TRBJ2-1; the D is unclear. This CDR3 contains 13 residues. Germline V gives CDR1 LNHDA, CDR2 SQIVND (reference sequence). The germline V and J ends were trimmed by 7 bases and 7 bases, with 14 bases remaining between them. The CDR3 reads CASTPSEWNEQFF. In DNA form, the CDR3 reads TGTGCCAGTACCCCTTCTGAGTGGAATGAGCAGTTCTTC.

V usage is TRBV4-1 and J usage is TRBJ2-7; possibly TRBD1 for D (6 bases). Germline assignment: CDR1 MGHRA and CDR2 YSYEKL. CDR3 length equals 16 residues. Deletions cut 3 bases from V and 5 bases from J, with 20 bases between. The CDR3 bases are TGCGCCAGCAGCCATTCCCGGGACACGGTCGGGAACGAGCAGTACTTC. Translated: CASSHSRDTVGNEQYF.

The chain recombines TRBV12-3 or TRBV12-4 with TRBJ2-1; D assignment may be TRBD1 or TRBD2 (5 bases each). V lost 6 bases and J lost 10, with 7 bases in between. The length of the CDR3 is 10 residues. The CDR3 DNA is TGTGCCAGCAGGGGGACGGAGCAGTTCTTC. This codes for CASRGTEQFF.

This chain connects TRBV11-2 to TRBJ1-1; D not resolved. Germline CDR1 SGHAT, CDR2 FQNNGV. This CDR3 is built from 14 residues. Trimming removed 1 base at V and 1 base at J, with 7 bases between. CDR3 sequence: CASSLGYRNTEAFF. The CDR3 coding sequence is TGTGCCAGCAGCTTAGGATACAGGAACACTGAAGCTTTCTTT. Filled out from reference TRBV11-2 and TRBJ1-1, the complete variable domain reads EAGVAQSPRYKIIEKRQSVAFWCNPISGHATLYWYQQILGQGPKLLIQFQNNGVVDDSQLPKDRFSAERLKGVDSTLKIQPAKLEDSAVYLCASSLGYRNTEAFFGQGTRLTVV.

This clonotype was seen a few times. The V gene is TRBV6-6, the J gene TRBJ2-1; TRBD1 agrees at 8 bases. Germline V lookup: CDR1 MNHNY, CDR2 SVGAGI (reference sequence). The J segment lost 3 bases and the V segment lost 8 bases, leaving 6 bases of the junction unmatched. The CDR3 sequence is 14 residues long. The CDR3 DNA reads as TGTGCCAGCGCCACCGGGACAGGCTACAATGAGCAGTTCTTC. Translated: CASATGTGYNEQFF.

In this sample, this clonotype turned up a few times. The V gene is TRBV27, the J gene TRBJ2-5; D is undetermined. This CDR3 is built from 12 residues. Trimming pared 6 bases from V and 2 bases from J, leaving 7 bases between. Germline V gene lookup returns CDR1 MNHEY and CDR2 SMNVEV (reference sequence). The DNA of the CDR3 is TGTGCCAGCAGCGGAAATCAAGAGACCCAGTACTTC. This sequence encodes CASSGNQETQYF.

This chain connects TRBV29-1 to TRBJ2-7; D is perhaps TRBD1 or TRBD2 (5 bases each). The CDR3 is made up of 13 amino acids. V was clipped by 4 bases and J by 2 bases, with 12 bases between them. Germline assignment: CDR1 SQVTM and CDR2 ANQGSEA. CDR3 sequence (DNA): TGCAGCGTTGCCGGGACGCCGACCTACGAGCAGTACTTC. This sequence encodes CSVAGTPTYEQYF.

The V call is TRBV7-9, the J call TRBJ2-3, with 7 bases aligning to TRBD2. The CDR3 is made up of 15 amino acids. Per the germline V gene, CDR1 is SEHNR and CDR2 is FQNEAQ (reference sequence). Trimming took 8 bases from V and 2 from J; bases not matched to a gene: 10. In DNA form, the CDR3 reads TGTGCCAGCTCCATCAGCGGGACTGACACAGATACGCAGTATTTT. Translated: CASSISGTDTDTQYF.

The J gene is TRBJ2-3, the V gene TRBV11-1; D call uncertain. The germline V gene encodes CDR1 SGHAT and CDR2 FQDESV (reference sequence). The V gene lost 2 bases and the J gene lost 0 bases, with 9 bases spanning the gap. This CDR3 spans 15 amino acids. CDR3: CASSLPGRSTDTQYF. CDR3 nucleotide sequence: TGTGCCAGCAGCTTACCTGGACGTAGCACAGATACGCAGTATTTT.

This clonotype occurred a few times. V gene TRBV7-9 combines with J gene TRBJ2-5, with a weak D call TRBD1 (6 bases). Trimming stripped 0 bases from V and 5 bases from J, with 13 bases between. Germline V lookup: CDR1 SEHNR, CDR2 FQNEAQ (reference sequence). CDR3 length equals 15 residues. The CDR3 nucleotides read TGTGCCAGCAGCTTAGCGGTGGGACAAAAGGAGACCCAGTACTTC. The encoded protein is CASSLAVGQKETQYF.

The CDR3 coding sequence is TGTGCCAGCAGCTTAGGGTGGGGCCCTAGCTCCTACAATGAGCAGTTCTTC. Translated: CASSLGWGPSSYNEQFF. The gene calls are TRBV7-3 and TRBJ2-1, with D perhaps matching TRBD1 (5 bases). Deletions cut 2 bases from V and 0 bases from J, with 14 bases between. This CDR3 has 17 amino acids. Germline V gives CDR1 SGHTA, CDR2 FQGTGA.

J is TRBJ1-1 and V is TRBV5-4, with D maybe TRBD1 (6 bases). This CDR3 region has 15 residues. From germline, CDR1 is SGHNT and CDR2 YYREEE (reference sequence). Deletions cut 0 bases from V and 4 bases from J, with 13 bases between. The CDR3 protein is CASSLETGGITEAFF. The CDR3 bases are TGTGCCAGCAGCTTGGAGACGGGGGGCATCACTGAAGCTTTCTTT.

There are many counts of this clonotype. In DNA form, the CDR3 reads TGTGCCAGCAGTTTTGGACAGGGTGGTGAGCAGTTCTTC. This translates into CASSFGQGGEQFF. This rearrangement joins TRBV12-3 or TRBV12-4 to TRBJ2-1; 8 positions match TRBD1. With V trimmed by 3 bases and J by 9 bases, 4 bases remained unmatched. This CDR3 has 13 amino acids.

In its sample, this clonotype was seen a few times. The chain couples TRBV5-1 to TRBJ1-5; 7 positions agree with TRBD1. CDR1 is SGHRS and CDR2 is YFSETQ in the germline V gene. CDR3 length equals 16 residues. Trimming cost V 7 bases and J 4 bases; bases outside gene matches: 14. CDR3 DNA sequence: TGCGCCAGCTCCCCCGGTCCCCGGGACAGAAATCAGCCCCAGCATTTT. Translated: CASSPGPRDRNQPQHF.

By share of the sample, this clonotype is medium-sized. DNA of the CDR3: TGTGCCACCAGTACACTTGGTGTAGCGGGAGAATACAATGAGCAGTTCTTC. Encoded protein: CATSTLGVAGEYNEQFF. The chain links TRBV24-1 to TRBJ2-1; 9 bases fit TRBD2. The germline gives CDR1 KGHDR, CDR2 SFDVKD. Unmatched junction bases numbered 12, after V lost 6 bases and J lost 4 bases. This CDR3 is built from 17 residues.

This clonotype showed up just a few times. The chain couples TRBV4-3 to TRBJ2-7, with D perhaps TRBD2 (6 bases). From germline, CDR1 is LGHNA and CDR2 YSLEER. The CDR3 runs 17 residues. The ends were cut back, 0 bases at V and 3 bases at J, with 18 bases in the middle. The CDR3 nucleotides are TGCGCCAGCAGCCAAGATTACCCCTCCCTAGCGCACTACGAGCAGTACTTC. Protein sequence: CASSQDYPSLAHYEQYF.

This clonotype showed up just once. The rearrangement joins TRBV5-1 to TRBJ1-1; a possible D gene is TRBD1 (5 bases). Trimming removed 4 bases at V and 0 bases at J, with 13 bases between. From germline, CDR1 is SGHRS and CDR2 YFSETQ. The CDR3 spans 15 residues. The CDR3 protein is CASSSTTVMNTEAFF. The CDR3 DNA sequence: TGCGCCAGCAGCAGCACGACAGTCATGAACACTGAAGCTTTCTTT.

This clonotype has a handful of counts. The CDR3 spells CATWGNTEAFF. The CDR3 DNA reads TGTGCCACCTGGGGGAACACTGAAGCTTTCTTT. J is TRBJ1-1 and V is TRBV6-6; D remains unclear. V gave up 10 bases and J gave up 1 base, with 7 bases separating them. Germline assignment: CDR1 MNHNY and CDR2 SVGAGI (reference sequence). This CDR3 is 11 amino acids long.

The chain links TRBV6-5 to TRBJ2-5; D may be TRBD2 (5 bases). With 5 bases removed from V and 5 bases from J, the gap between germline ends came to 18 bases. This CDR3 is 15 amino acids long. Per the germline V gene, CDR1 is MNHEY and CDR2 is SVGAGI. The CDR3 is CASSHFGPSGETQYF. Here the CDR3 DNA reads TGTGCCAGCAGTCATTTTGGCCCCTCGGGGGAGACCCAGTACTTC.